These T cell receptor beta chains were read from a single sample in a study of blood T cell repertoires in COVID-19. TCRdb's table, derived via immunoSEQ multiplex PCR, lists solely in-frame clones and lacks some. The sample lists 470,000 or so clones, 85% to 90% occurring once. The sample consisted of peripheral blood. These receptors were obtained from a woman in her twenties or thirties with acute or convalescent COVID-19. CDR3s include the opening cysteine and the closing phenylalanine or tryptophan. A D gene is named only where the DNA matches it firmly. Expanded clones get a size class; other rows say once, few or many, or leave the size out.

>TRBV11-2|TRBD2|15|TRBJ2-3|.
CASSLGGGSTDTQYF
TGTGCCAGCAGCTTAGGCGGGGGAAGCACAGATACGCAGTATTTT
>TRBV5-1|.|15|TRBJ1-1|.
CASTQGISRTTEAFF
TGCGCCAGTACTCAGGGGATTTCAAGGACCACTGAAGCTTTCTTT
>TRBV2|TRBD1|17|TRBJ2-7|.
CASSLPGEGALRYEQYF
TGTGCCAGCAGCCTGCCCGGTGAGGGGGCGCTCAGGTACGAGCAGTACTTC
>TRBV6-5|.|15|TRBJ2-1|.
CASSTQGPIPSEQFF
TGTGCCAGCAGCACCCAGGGGCCCATCCCCAGTGAGCAGTTCTTC
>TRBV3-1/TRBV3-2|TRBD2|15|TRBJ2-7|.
CASSWGLAGVYEQYF
TGTGCCAGCAGCTGGGGACTAGCGGGGGTCTACGAGCAGTACTTC
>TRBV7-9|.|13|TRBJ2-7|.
CASSPPEGYEQYF
TGTGCCAGCAGCCCACCGGAGGGATACGAGCAGTACTTC
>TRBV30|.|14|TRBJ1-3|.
CAWARTLDGNTIYF
TGTGCCTGGGCAAGGACATTAGACGGAAACACCATATATTTT
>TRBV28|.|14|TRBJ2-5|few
CASSKLQGRETQYF
TGTGCCAGCAGTAAACTACAGGGAAGGGAGACCCAGTACTTC
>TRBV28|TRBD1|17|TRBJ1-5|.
CASSLVSDRFSNQPQHF
TGTGCCAGCAGTCTAGTGTCGGACAGGTTTAGCAATCAGCCCCAGCATTTT
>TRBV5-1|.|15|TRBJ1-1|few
CASSPGGGSNTEAFF
TGCGCCAGCAGCCCGGGAGGAGGCTCTAACACTGAAGCTTTCTTT
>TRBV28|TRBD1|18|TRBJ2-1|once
CASSRREGQGAAHNEQFF
TGTGCCAGCAGTCGAAGGGAAGGACAGGGGGCAGCCCACAATGAGCAGTTCTTC
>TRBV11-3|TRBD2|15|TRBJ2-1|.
CASSSRTSGGGEQFF
TGTGCCAGCAGCTCCAGGACTAGCGGGGGCGGTGAGCAGTTCTTC
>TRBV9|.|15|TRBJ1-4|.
CASSVDGTPNEKLFF
TGTGCCAGCAGCGTAGACGGGACTCCTAATGAAAAACTGTTTTTT
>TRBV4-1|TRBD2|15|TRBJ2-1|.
CASSPLAGAVPAQFF
TGCGCCAGCAGCCCCCTAGCGGGGGCCGTCCCGGCGCAGTTCTTC
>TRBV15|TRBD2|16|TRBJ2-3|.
CATSSRTSGATDTQYF
TGTGCCACCAGCAGTCGGACTAGCGGGGCTACAGATACGCAGTATTTT
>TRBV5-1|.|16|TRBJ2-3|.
CASSLAPGPQRDTQYF
TGCGCCAGCAGCTTGGCCCCAGGGCCCCAGAGGGATACGCAGTATTTT
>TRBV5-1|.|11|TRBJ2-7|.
CASNSNYEQYF
TGCGCCAGCAACAGTAACTACGAGCAGTACTTC
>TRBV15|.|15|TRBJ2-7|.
CATSRDTQGPYEQYF
TGTGCCACCAGCAGAGATACACAGGGACCCTACGAGCAGTACTTC
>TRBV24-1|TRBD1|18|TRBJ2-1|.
CATSDSAGTGDNYNEQFF
TGTGCCACCAGTGATTCTGCTGGGACAGGGGATAACTACAATGAGCAGTTCTTC
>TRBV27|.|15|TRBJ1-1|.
CASRKREGMRTEAFF
TGTGCCAGCAGAAAGAGGGAGGGTATGAGGACTGAAGCTTTCTTT
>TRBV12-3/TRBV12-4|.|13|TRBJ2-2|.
CASNQLASGELFF
TGTGCCAGCAACCAACTAGCTTCCGGGGAGCTGTTTTTT